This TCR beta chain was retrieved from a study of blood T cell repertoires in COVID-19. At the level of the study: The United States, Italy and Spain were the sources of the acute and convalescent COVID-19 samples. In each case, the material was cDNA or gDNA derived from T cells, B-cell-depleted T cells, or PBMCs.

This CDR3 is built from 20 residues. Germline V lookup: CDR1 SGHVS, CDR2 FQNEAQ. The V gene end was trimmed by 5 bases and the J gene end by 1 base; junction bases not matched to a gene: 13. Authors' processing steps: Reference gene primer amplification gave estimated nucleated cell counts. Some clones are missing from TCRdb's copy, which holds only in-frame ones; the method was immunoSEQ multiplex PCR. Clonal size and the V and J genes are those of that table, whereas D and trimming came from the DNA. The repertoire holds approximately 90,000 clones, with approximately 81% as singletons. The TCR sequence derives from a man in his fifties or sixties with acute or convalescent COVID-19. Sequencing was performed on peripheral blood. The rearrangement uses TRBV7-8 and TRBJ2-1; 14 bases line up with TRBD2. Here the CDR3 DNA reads TGTGCCAGCAGCCCTGGACTAGCGGGAGGTTTACTGGGATCCTACAATGAGCAGTTCTTC. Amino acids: CASSPGLAGGLLGSYNEQFF.